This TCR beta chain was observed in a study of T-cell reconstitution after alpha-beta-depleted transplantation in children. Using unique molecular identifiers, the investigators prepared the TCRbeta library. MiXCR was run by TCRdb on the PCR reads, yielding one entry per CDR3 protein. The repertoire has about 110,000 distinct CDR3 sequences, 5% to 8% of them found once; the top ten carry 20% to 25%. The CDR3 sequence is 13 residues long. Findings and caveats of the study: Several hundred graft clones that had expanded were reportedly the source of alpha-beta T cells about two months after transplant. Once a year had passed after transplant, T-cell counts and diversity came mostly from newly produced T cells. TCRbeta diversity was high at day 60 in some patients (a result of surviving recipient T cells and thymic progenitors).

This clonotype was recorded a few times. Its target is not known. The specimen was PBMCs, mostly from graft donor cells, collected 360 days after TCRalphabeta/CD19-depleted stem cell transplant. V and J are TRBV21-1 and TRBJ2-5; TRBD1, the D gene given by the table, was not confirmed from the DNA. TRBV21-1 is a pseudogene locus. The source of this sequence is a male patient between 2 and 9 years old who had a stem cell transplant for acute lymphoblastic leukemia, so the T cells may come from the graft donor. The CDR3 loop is CAGQKADQETQYF. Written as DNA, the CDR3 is TGTGCCGGACAGAAGGCCGACCAAGAGACCCAGTACTTC.